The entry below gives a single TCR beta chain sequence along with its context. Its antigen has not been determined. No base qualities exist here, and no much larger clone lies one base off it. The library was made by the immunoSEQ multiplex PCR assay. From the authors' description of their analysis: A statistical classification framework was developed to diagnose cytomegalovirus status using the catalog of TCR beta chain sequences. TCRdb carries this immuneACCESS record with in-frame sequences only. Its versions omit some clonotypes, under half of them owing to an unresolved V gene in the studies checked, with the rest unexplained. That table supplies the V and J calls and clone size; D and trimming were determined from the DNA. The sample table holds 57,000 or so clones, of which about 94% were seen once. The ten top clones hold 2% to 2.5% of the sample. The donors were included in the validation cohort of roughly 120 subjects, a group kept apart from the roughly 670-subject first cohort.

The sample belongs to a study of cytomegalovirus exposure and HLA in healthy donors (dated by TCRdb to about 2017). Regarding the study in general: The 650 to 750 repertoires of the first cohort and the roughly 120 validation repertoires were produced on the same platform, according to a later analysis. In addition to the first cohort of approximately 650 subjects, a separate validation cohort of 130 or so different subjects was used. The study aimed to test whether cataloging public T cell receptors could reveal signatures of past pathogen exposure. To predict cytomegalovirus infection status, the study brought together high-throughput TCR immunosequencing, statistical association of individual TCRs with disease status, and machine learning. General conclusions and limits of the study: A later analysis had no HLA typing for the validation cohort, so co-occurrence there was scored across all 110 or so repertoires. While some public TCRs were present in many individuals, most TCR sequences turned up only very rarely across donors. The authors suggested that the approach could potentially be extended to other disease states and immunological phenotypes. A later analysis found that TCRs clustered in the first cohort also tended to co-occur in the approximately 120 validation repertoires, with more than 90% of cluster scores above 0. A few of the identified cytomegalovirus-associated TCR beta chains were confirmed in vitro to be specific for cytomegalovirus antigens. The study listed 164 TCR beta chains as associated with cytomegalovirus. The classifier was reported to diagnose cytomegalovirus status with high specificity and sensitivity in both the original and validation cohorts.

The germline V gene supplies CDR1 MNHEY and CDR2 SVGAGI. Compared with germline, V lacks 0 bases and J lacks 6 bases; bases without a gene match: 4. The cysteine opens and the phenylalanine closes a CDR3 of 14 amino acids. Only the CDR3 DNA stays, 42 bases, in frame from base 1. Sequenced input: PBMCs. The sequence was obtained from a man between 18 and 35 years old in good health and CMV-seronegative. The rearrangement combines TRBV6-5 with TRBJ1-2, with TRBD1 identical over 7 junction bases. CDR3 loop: CASSYSQGVNGYTF. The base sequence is TGTGCCAGCAGTTACTCTCAGGGGGTAAATGGCTACACCTTC.